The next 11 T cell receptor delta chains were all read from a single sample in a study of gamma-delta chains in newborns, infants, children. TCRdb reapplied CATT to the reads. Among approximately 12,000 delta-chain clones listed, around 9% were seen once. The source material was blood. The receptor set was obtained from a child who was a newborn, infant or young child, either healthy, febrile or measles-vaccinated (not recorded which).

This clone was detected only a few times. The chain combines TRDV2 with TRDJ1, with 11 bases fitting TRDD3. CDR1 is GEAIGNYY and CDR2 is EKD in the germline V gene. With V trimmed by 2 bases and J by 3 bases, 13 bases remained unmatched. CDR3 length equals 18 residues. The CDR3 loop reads CACDNGSLLGDMPDKLIF. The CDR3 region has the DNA TGTGCCTGTGACAACGGAAGCTTACTGGGGGATATGCCCGATAAACTCATCTTT.

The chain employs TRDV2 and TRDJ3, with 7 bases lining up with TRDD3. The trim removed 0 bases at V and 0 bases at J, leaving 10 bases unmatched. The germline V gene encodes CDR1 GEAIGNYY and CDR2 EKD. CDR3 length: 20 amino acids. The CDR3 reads CACDTVGGTTSSWDTRQMFF. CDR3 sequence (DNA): TGTGCCTGTGACACCGTTGGGGGAACCACAAGCTCCTGGGACACCCGACAGATGTTTTTC.

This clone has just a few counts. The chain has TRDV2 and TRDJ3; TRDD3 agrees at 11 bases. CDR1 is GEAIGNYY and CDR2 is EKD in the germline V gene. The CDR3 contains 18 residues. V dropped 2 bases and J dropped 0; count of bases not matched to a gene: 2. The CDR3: CACDRLGDSSWDTRQMFF. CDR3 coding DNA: TGTGCCTGTGACAGACTGGGGGATAGCTCCTGGGACACCCGACAGATGTTTTTC.

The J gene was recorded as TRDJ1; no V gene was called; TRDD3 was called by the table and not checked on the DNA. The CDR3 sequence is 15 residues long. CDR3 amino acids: CACDAVGRPADKLIF. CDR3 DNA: TGTGCCTGTGACGCCGTTGGGAGACCCGCCGATAAACTCATCTTT.

CDR3 sequence: CACDRLGDFKGKLIF. The CDR3 nucleotides are TGTGCCTGTGACAGACTGGGGGATTTCAAGGGTAAACTCATCTTT. The chain recombines TRDV2 with TRDJ1; 10 nucleotides line up with TRDD3. This CDR3 spans 15 amino acids. Germline V gene lookup returns CDR1 GEAIGNYY and CDR2 EKD. After removal of 2 bases from V and 7 bases from J, the junction contained 9 bases not matched to a gene.

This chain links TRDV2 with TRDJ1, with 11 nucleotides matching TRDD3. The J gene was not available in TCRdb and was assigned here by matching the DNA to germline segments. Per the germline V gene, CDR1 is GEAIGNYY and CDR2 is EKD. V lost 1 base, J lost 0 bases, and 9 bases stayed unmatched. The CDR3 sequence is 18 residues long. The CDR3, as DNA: TGTGCCTGTGACACTCTACTGGGGGATAATGCGAACACCGATAAACTCATCTTT. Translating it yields CACDTLLGDNANTDKLIF.

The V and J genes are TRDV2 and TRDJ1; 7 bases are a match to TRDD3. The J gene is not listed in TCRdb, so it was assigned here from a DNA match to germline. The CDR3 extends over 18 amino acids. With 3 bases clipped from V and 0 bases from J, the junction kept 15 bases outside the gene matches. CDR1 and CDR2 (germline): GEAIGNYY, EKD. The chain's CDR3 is CACDELLGIPPYTDKLIF. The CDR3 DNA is TGTGCCTGTGACGAACTACTGGGGATTCCGCCGTACACCGATAAACTCATCTTT.

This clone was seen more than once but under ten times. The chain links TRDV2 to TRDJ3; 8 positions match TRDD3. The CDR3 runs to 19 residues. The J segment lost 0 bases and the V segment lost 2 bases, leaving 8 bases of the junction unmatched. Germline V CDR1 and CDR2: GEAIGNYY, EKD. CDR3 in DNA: TGTGCCTGTGACAGCGTACTGGGGGCCCCCTCCTGGGACACCCGACAGATGTTTTTC. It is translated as CACDSVLGAPSWDTRQMFF.

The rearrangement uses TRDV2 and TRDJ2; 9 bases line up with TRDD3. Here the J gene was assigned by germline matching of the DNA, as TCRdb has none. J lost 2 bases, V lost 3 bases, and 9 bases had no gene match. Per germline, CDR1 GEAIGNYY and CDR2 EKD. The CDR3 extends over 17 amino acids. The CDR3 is CACDALGDPTLTAQLFF. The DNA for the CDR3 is TGTGCCTGTGACGCTCTGGGGGATCCAACCTTGACAGCACAACTCTTCTTT.

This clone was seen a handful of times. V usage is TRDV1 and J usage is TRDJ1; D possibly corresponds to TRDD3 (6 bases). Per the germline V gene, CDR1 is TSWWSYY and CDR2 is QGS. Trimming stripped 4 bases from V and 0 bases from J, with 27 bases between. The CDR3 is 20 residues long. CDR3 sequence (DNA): TGTGCTCTTGGGGCCGGACTCAGGCGCGGGGTGGGGGTGTACACCGATAAACTCATCTTT. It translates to CALGAGLRRGVGVYTDKLIF.

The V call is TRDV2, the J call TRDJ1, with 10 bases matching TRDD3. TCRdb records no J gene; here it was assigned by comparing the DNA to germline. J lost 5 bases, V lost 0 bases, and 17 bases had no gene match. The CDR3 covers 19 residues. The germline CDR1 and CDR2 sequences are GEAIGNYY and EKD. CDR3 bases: TGTGCCTGTGACACCGCATCGTACTGGGGGATTCAGGTTCAGGATAAACTCATCTTT. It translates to CACDTASYWGIQVQDKLIF.